This entry describes one T cell receptor beta chain. CDR3 length: 15 amino acids. Germline assignment: CDR1 SNHLY and CDR2 FYNNEI. Trimming took off 9 bases at V and 3 bases at J, with 21 bases between the two ends. The entry originates in a study of blood T cell repertoires in COVID-19. Background on the study: Samples taken during acute and convalescent COVID-19 were collected in the United States, Italy and Spain.

TCRdb's copy holds only in-frame clones and misses some; the assay was immunoSEQ multiplex PCR. The profile shows 120,000 or so clones, about 85% of them singletons. The clonotype comes from a man between 65 and 85 years old with acute or convalescent COVID-19. Sequenced: peripheral blood. The J gene is TRBJ2-7, the V gene TRBV2; D might be TRBD2 (6 bases). This CDR3 reads CARGGRAGSGYEQYF. The CDR3 DNA sequence: TGTGCCAGAGGTGGCAGGGCGGGTAGCGGCTACGAGCAGTACTTC.